What follows describes a single T cell receptor (beta chain). The data derive from a study of blood T cell repertoires in COVID-19. Study at large: Sample material is recorded as cDNA or gDNA derived from T cells, B-cell-depleted T cells, or PBMCs.

Germline values: CDR1 MDHEN, CDR2 SYDVKM. The CDR3 has 17 amino acids. V trimming: 5 bases; J trimming: 4 bases; junction bases outside the gene matches: 13. Methods used by the authors: Cell counts per sample came from amplifying reference gene primers. Sequenced by immunoSEQ multiplex PCR; TCRdb stores in-frame clones only, minus some. The V and J calls and the clone size are those of that table, but D and trimming were determined from the DNA. The table lists 200,000 or so clones, approximately 84% of them singletons, with approximately 6.9% in the top ten. This clonotype was obtained from a human donor with acute or convalescent COVID-19. The donor label of this sample is uncertain. Sequenced sample: peripheral blood. The chain links TRBV28 to TRBJ2-2; 7 nucleotides match TRBD2. The CDR3 sequence: CASSPPPHGGFTGELFF. CDR3 nucleotides: TGTGCCAGCAGTCCCCCCCCTCACGGGGGGTTCACCGGGGAGCTGTTTTTT.